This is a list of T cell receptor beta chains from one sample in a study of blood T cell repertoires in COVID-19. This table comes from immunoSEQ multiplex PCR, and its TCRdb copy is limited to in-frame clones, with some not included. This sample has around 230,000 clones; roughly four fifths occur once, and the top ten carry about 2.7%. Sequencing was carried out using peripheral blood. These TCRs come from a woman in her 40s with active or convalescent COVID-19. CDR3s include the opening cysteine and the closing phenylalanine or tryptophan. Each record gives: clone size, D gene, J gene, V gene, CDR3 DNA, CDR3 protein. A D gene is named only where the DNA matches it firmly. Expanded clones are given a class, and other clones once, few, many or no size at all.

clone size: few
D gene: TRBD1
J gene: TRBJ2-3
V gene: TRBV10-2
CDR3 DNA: TGCGCCAGCAGTGGACAGGGAGTCTTAGATACGCAGTATTTT
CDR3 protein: CASSGQGVLDTQYF

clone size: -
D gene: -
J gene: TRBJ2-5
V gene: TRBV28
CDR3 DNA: TGTGCCAGCACGACCCTGGCAGGCAAAGAGACCCAGTACTTC
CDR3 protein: CASTTLAGKETQYF

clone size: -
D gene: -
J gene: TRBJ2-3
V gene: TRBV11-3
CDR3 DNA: TGTGCCAGCAGCTTGACCAGGGCCACAGATACGCAGTATTTT
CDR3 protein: CASSLTRATDTQYF

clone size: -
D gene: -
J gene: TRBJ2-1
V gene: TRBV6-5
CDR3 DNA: TGTGCCAGCAGTATCGCGAGGGTCGGTGAGCAGTTCTTC
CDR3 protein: CASSIARVGEQFF

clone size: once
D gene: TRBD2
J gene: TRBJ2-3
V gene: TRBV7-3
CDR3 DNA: TGTGCCAGCAGCTCCAGCGGGGGGGCTATAGATACGCAGTATTTT
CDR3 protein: CASSSSGGAIDTQYF

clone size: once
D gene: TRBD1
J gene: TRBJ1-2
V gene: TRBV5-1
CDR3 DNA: TGCGCCAGCAGCTCTGCCCCCGGGACAGAGAACTATGGCTACACCTTC
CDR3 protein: CASSSAPGTENYGYTF

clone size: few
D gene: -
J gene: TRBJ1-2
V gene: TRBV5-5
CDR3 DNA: TGTGCCAGCAGCTCCCAGGGGTTTACTAACTATGGCTACACCTTC
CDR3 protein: CASSSQGFTNYGYTF

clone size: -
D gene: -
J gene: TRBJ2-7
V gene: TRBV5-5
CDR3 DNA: TGTGCCAGCAGCTTGGGCCCCCTCGACACCTACGAGCAGTACTTC
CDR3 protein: CASSLGPLDTYEQYF

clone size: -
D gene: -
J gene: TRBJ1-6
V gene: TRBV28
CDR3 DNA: TGTGCCAGCATCCGGAACGGCAGGGCAGCCCTCCACTTT
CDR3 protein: CASIRNGRAALHF

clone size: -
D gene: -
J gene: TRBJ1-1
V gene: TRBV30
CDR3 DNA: TGTGCCTGGAGTGGAGCGGACTATCGCACTGAAGCTTTCTTT
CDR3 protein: CAWSGADYRTEAFF

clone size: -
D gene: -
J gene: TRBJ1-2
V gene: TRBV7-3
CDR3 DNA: TGTGCCAGCAACCAAGGACAAGTCTATGGCTACACCTTC
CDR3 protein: CASNQGQVYGYTF

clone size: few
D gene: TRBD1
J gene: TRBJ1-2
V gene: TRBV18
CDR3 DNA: TGTGCCAGCTCACCACCGGGCAGGGGGGTAGAAGGCTACACCTTC
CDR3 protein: CASSPPGRGVEGYTF

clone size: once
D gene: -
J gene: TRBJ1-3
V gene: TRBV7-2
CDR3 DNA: TGTGCCAGCAGTCCTTCTGTGGGTCAGGGGATACGGTCTGGAAACACCATATATTTT
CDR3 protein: CASSPSVGQGIRSGNTIYF

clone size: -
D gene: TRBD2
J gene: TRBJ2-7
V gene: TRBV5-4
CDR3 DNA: TGTGCCAGCAGTCCGGCGACTAGCGGGAGATTGTCGTACGAGCAGTACTTC
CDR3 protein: CASSPATSGRLSYEQYF

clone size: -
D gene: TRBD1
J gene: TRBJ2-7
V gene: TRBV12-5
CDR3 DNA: TGTGCTAGTGGTTTGGTACCCTTACAGGGGGCGCGAGTCCCCTACGAGCAGTACTTC
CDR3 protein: CASGLVPLQGARVPYEQYF

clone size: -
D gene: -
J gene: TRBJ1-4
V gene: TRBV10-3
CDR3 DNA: TGTGCCATCAGTGAGACAGGGTGGACTAATGAAAAACTGTTTTTT
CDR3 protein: CAISETGWTNEKLFF

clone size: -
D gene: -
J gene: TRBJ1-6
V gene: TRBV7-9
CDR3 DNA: TGTGCCAGCAGCGCGCCTCAGGGATATAATTCACCCCTCCACTTT
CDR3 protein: CASSAPQGYNSPLHF

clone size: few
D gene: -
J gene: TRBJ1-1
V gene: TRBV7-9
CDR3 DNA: TGTGCCAGCAGCTTAGACGGGTTCGATGAAGCTTTCTTT
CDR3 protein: CASSLDGFDEAFF

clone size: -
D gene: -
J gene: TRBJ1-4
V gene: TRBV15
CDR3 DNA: TGTGCCACCAGCAGAGACAGGGATGAAAAACTGTTTTTT
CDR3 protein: CATSRDRDEKLFF

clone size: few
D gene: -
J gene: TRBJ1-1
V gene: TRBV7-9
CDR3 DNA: TGTGCCAGCACCCTAGTGCCTACTGAAGCTTTCTTT
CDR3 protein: CASTLVPTEAFF

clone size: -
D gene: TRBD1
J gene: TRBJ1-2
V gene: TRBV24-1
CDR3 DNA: TGTGCCACCAGTGATTTCAGGGGGCGCAGCTATGGCTACACCTTC
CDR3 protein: CATSDFRGRSYGYTF

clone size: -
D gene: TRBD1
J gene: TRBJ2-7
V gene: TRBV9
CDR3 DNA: TGTGCCAGCAGCGTAGGACAGGGTGCCTACGAGCAGTACTTC
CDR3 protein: CASSVGQGAYEQYF

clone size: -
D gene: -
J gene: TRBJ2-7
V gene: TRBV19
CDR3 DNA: TGTGCCACCTCCAGGGAAATCGCCTACGAGCAGTACTTC
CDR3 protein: CATSREIAYEQYF

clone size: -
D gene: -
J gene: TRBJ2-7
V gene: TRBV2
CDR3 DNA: TGTGCCAGCAGTGATCCCTCCCCCTACGAGCAGTACTTC
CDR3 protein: CASSDPSPYEQYF

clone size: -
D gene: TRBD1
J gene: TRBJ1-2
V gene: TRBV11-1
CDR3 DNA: TGTGCCAGCAGCCCCGGGACAGGGGAAATAGTAGGTGGCTACACCTTC
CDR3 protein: CASSPGTGEIVGGYTF

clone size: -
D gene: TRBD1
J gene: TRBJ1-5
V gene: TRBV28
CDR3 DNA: TGTGCCAGCAGTTTTATACAGGGGGCTGGTCAGCCCCAGCATTTT
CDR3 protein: CASSFIQGAGQPQHF

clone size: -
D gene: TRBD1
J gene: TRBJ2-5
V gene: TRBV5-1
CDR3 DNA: TGCGCCAGTAGAACAGGAGTGGGACAGGATGGGCAAGAGACCCAGTACTTC
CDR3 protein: CASRTGVGQDGQETQYF

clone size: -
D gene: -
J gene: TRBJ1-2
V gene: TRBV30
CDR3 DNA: TGTGCCTGGAGCACAGCTAACTATGGCTACACCTTC
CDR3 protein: CAWSTANYGYTF

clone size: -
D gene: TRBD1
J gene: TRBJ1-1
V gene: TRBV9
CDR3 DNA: TGTGCCAGCAGCGTAGGTCGGGCAGGGGGCGGAAGAACTGAAGCTTTCTTT
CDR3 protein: CASSVGRAGGGRTEAFF

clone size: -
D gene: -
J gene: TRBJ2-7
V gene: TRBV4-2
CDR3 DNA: TGTGCCAGCAGCCAAGCCCTTGAGCGGAACGAGCAGTACTTC
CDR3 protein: CASSQALERNEQYF

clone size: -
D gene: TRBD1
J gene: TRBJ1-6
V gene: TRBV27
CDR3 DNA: TGTGCCAGCAGTTTCCTGGACAGGCGCGATAATTCACCCCTCCACTTT
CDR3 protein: CASSFLDRRDNSPLHF

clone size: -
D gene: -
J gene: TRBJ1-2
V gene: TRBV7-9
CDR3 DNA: TGTGCCAGCAGCTTTCCAGGGATTGGAAGAGCTAACTATGGCTACACCTTC
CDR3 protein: CASSFPGIGRANYGYTF

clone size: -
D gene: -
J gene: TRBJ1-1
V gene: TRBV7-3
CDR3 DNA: TGTGCCAGCAGCTTAGGGACTTTCACTGAAGCTTTCTTT
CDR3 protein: CASSLGTFTEAFF

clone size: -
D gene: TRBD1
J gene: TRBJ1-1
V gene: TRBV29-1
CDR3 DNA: TGCAGCCTTGGACAGGGTTGGTTGGTGAACACTGAAGCTTTCTTT
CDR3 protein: CSLGQGWLVNTEAFF

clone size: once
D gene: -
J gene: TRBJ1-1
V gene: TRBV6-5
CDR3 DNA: TGTGCCAGCAAACACAGGGACACTGAAGCTTTCTTT
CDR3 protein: CASKHRDTEAFF

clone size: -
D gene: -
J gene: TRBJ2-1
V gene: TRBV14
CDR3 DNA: TGTGCCAGCAGCCAAGGGACAATCCTTAATGAGCAGTTCTTC
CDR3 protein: CASSQGTILNEQFF

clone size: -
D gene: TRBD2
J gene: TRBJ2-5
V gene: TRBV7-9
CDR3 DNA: TGTGCCAGCAGCTCTTCGGGAGGGGAGACCCAGTACTTC
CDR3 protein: CASSSSGGETQYF

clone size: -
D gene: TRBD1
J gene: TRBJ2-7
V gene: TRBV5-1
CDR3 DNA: TGCGCCAGCAGCTTAGACAGGGGGCAGTACTTC
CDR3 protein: CASSLDRGQYF

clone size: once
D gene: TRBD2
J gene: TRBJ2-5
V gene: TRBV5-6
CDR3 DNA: TGTGCCAGCCGATCCGACTCTACTAGCGGGACGGGGACCCAGTACTTC
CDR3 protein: CASRSDSTSGTGTQYF

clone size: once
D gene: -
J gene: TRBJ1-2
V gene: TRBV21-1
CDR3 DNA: TGTGCCAGTAAATCTAGGACAGGGGGAAACTATGGCTACACCTTC
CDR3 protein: CASKSRTGGNYGYTF

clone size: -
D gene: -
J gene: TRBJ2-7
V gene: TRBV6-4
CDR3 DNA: TGTGCCAGCACTACCCCGGGGAGCTTAACCAGCTACGAGCAGTACTTC
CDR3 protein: CASTTPGSLTSYEQYF

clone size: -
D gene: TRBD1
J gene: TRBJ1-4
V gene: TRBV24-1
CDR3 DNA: TGTGCCACCAGTGATTACAGGGGAGAAAAACTGTTTTTT
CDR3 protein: CATSDYRGEKLFF

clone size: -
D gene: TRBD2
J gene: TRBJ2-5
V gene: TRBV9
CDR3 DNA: TGTGCCAGCAGCCTGGGACTAGCGGGATCAGGAGAGACCCAGTACTTC
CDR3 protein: CASSLGLAGSGETQYF

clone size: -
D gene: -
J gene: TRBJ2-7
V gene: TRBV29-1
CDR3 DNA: TGCAGCGTTGAACCGGGGAACTCCTACGAGCAGTACTTC
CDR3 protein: CSVEPGNSYEQYF

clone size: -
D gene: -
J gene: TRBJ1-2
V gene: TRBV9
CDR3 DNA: TGTGCCAGCAGCGGTGGAGGCGCTTGGGACTATGGCTACACCTTC
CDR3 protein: CASSGGGAWDYGYTF

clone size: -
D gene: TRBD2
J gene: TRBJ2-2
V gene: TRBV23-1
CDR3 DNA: TGCGCCAGCAGTCAAATCATAGCGGGGGCTACCCCCGACACCGGGGAGCTGTTTTTT
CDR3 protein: CASSQIIAGATPDTGELFF

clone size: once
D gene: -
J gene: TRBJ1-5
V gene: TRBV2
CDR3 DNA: TGTGCCAGCAAATCAAATCTCAGGGGCGCGGGGCATTTT
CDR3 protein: CASKSNLRGAGHF

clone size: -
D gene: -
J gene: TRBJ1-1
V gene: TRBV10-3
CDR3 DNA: TGTGCCATCAGTGCCCCGGGAACTATGAACACTGAAGCTTTCTTT
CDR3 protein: CAISAPGTMNTEAFF

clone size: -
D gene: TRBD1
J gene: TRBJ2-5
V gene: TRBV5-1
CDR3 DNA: TGCGCCAGCAGCTTCGGACAGGCCCAAGAGACCCAGTACTTC
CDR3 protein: CASSFGQAQETQYF

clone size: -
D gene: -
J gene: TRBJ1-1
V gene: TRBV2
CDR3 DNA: TGTGCCAGCGACTCAGGGAAAACTGAAGCTTTCTTT
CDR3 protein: CASDSGKTEAFF

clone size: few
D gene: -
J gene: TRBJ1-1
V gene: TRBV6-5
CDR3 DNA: TGTGCCAGCAGCCATCAGGGAATGAACACTGAAGCTTTCTTT
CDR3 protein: CASSHQGMNTEAFF

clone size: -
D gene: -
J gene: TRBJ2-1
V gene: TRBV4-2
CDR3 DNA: TGTGCCAGCAGCCAAGATAAAGCGGTTAGCTCCTACAATGAGCAGTTCTTC
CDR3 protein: CASSQDKAVSSYNEQFF

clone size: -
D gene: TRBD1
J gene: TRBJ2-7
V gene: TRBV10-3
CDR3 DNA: TGTGCCATCAGACTCGGGACAGGGTTCTACGAGCAGTACTTC
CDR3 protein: CAIRLGTGFYEQYF

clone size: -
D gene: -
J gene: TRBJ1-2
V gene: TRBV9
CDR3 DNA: TGTGCCAGCAGCCCAGCTACCCGGGCTAACTATGGCTACACCTTC
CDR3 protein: CASSPATRANYGYTF

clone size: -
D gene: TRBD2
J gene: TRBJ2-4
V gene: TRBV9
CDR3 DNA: TGTGCCAGCAGCGTAGAAGCTAGCGGGAGCAACAAAAACATTCAGTACTTC
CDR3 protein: CASSVEASGSNKNIQYF